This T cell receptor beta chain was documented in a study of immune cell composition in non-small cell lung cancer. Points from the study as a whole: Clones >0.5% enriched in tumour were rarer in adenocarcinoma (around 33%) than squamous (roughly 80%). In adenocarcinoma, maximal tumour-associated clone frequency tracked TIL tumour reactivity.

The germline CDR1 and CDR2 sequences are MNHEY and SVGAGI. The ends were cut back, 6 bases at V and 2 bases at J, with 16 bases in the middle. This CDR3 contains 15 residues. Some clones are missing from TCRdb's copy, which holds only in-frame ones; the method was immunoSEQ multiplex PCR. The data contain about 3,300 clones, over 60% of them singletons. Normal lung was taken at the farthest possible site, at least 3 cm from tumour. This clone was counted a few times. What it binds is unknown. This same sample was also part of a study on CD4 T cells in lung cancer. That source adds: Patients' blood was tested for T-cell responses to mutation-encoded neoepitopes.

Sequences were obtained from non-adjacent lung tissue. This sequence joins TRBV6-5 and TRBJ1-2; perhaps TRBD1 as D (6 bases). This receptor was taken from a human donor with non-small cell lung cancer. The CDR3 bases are TGTGCCAGCAGACGAACCTCGGGACAAAACTATGGCTACACCTTC. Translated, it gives CASRRTSGQNYGYTF.